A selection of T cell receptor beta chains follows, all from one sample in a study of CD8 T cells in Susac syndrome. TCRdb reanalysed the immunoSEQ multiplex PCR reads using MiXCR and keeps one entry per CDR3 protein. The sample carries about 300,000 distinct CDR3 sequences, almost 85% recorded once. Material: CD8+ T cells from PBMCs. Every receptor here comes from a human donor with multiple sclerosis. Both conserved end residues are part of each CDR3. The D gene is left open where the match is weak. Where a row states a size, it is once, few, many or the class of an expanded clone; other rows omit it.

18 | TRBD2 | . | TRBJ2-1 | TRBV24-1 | TGTGCCACCAGTGATTTGACTAGCGGGGGTACCCTTGAAAATGAGCAGTTCTTC | CATSDLTSGGTLENEQFF
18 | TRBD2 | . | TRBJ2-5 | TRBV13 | TGTGCCAGCAGCTTAGGAGGGACTAGCGGGAGGTGGGCAGAGACCCAGTACTTC | CASSLGGTSGRWAETQYF
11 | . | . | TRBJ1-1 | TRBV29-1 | TGCAGCGTTGGAGATGTTCTCGAAGCTTTCTTT | CSVGDVLEAFF
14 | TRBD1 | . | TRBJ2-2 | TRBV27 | TGTGCCAGCCGGACAGGGGTGAACACCGGGGAGCTGTTTTTT | CASRTGVNTGELFF
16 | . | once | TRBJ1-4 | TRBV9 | TGTGCCAGCAGCGCCGGCCAGGGGCTGGGGAATGAAAAACTGTTTTTT | CASSAGQGLGNEKLFF
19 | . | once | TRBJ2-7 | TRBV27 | TGTGCCAGCAGTTACCTCCTCTCTTTCCTCTCGGGACACACCTACGAGCAGTACTTC | CASSYLLSFLSGHTYEQYF
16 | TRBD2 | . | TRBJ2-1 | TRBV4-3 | TGCGCCAGCAGCCAACGGGGACTAGCGGGAGTTCATGAGCAGTTCTTC | CASSQRGLAGVHEQFF
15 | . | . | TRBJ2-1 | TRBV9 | TGTGCCAGCAGCGTCGGCGGGGCCGGCTACAATGAGCAGTTCTTC | CASSVGGAGYNEQFF
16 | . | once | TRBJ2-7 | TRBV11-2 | TGTGCCAGCAGCCCGCCCCCCGGGGACCTCTCCTACGAGCAGTACTTC | CASSPPPGDLSYEQYF
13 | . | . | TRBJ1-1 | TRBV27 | TGTGCCACCGGACCCGGGACGTTAGCTGAAGCTTTCTTT | CATGPGTLAEAFF
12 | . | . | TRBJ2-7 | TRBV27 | TGTGCCAGCAGTAACTACGCGGGCGAGCAGTACTTC | CASSNYAGEQYF
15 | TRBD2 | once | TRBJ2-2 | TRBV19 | TGTGCCAGTAGTACGGGACTACCTTACACCGGGGAGCTGTTTTTT | CASSTGLPYTGELFF
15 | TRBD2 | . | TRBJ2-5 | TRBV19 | TGTGCCAGTAGTGGGACTAGCGGGAATCAAGAGACCCAGTACTTC | CASSGTSGNQETQYF
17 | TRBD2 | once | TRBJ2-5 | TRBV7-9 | TGTGCCAGCAGCTTAGTCTCGGGGGAGCCGGGAGGGGAGACCCAGTACTTC | CASSLVSGEPGGETQYF
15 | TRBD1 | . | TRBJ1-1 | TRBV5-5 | TGTGCCAGCAGCTTGGCGGGACAGAAGAACACTGAAGCTTTCTTT | CASSLAGQKNTEAFF
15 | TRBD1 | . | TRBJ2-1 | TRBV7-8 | TGTGCCAGCGTAGCCGGGACAGGGGTGTACAATGAGCAGTTCTTC | CASVAGTGVYNEQFF
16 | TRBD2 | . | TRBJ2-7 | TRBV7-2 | TGTGCCAGCAGCTTAGGTGCTAGCGGGCACTCCTACGAGCAGTACTTC | CASSLGASGHSYEQYF
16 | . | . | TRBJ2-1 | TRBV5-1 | TGCGCCAGCAGCTTCCCCCAGGGGCCCAAGCCCCATGAGCAGTTCTTC | CASSFPQGPKPHEQFF